The rows below give T cell receptor beta chains drawn from one sample of a study of cytomegalovirus exposure and HLA in healthy donors. Sequenced by immunoSEQ multiplex PCR; TCRdb stores in-frame clones only, minus some. The table records nearly 65,000 clones, approximately 70% of them present only once. Sequencing was carried out using PBMCs. The source of these receptors is a man aged 45-60 years in good health and CMV-seronegative. The CDR3 runs from the conserved cysteine through the conserved F or W. The order of the fields is D gene, V gene, J gene, clone size, CDR3 DNA, CDR3 protein. The D gene is left open where the match is weak. Rows give clone size only sometimes, using once, few, many, or a class for an expanded clone.

D gene: TRBD1; V gene: TRBV5-6; J gene: TRBJ1-2; clone size: -; CDR3 DNA: TGTGCCAGCAGCTTGACAGGGGGTTATGGGGGCTACACCTTC; CDR3 protein: CASSLTGGYGGYTF
D gene: TRBD1; V gene: TRBV14; J gene: TRBJ2-5; clone size: -; CDR3 DNA: TGTGCCAGCAGCCAAGATCCCTTCGGACAGGCCTTCCAAGAGACCCAGTACTTC; CDR3 protein: CASSQDPFGQAFQETQYF
D gene: -; V gene: TRBV6-5; J gene: TRBJ2-5; clone size: -; CDR3 DNA: TGTGCCAGCAGTTACTCGAGAGTTCGGGGGGAGACCCAGTACTTC; CDR3 protein: CASSYSRVRGETQYF
D gene: -; V gene: TRBV7-9; J gene: TRBJ1-2; clone size: -; CDR3 DNA: TGTGCCAGCACAAGTTCTGAGAACTATGGCTACACCTTC; CDR3 protein: CASTSSENYGYTF
D gene: TRBD1; V gene: TRBV27; J gene: TRBJ1-2; clone size: -; CDR3 DNA: TGTGCCAGCAGCAAGAGCCACAGGGGGCTATGGTATGGCTACACCTTC; CDR3 protein: CASSKSHRGLWYGYTF
D gene: -; V gene: TRBV25-1; J gene: TRBJ1-3; clone size: -; CDR3 DNA: TGTGCCAGCAGTGAATGGGCAGGCGGAAACACCATATATTTT; CDR3 protein: CASSEWAGGNTIYF
D gene: -; V gene: TRBV18; J gene: TRBJ1-2; clone size: -; CDR3 DNA: TGTGCCAGCTCACCACCGAGGGGGAACTATGGCTACACCTTC; CDR3 protein: CASSPPRGNYGYTF
D gene: -; V gene: TRBV11-1; J gene: TRBJ1-1; clone size: few; CDR3 DNA: TGTGCCAGCAGCCGCCCACAGGGTGGGGCCACTGAAGCTTTCTTT; CDR3 protein: CASSRPQGGATEAFF
D gene: -; V gene: TRBV11-2; J gene: TRBJ2-3; clone size: -; CDR3 DNA: TGTGCCAGCAGCATAGGACAGTGGGCAGATACGCAGTATTTT; CDR3 protein: CASSIGQWADTQYF
D gene: -; V gene: TRBV2; J gene: TRBJ2-1; clone size: few; CDR3 DNA: TGTGCCAGCAGAGACAACGACAATGAGCAGTTCTTC; CDR3 protein: CASRDNDNEQFF
D gene: -; V gene: TRBV30; J gene: TRBJ1-1; clone size: -; CDR3 DNA: TGTGCCTGGAGTCTCGGGCGGGGGGACACTGAAGCTTTCTTT; CDR3 protein: CAWSLGRGDTEAFF
D gene: -; V gene: TRBV5-4; J gene: TRBJ2-7; clone size: -; CDR3 DNA: TGTGCCAGCAGGCCTCGGGGTTTCCCAGACGAGCAGTACTTC; CDR3 protein: CASRPRGFPDEQYF
D gene: TRBD2; V gene: TRBV29-1; J gene: TRBJ2-1; clone size: -; CDR3 DNA: TGCAGCGTGGGACACGGGACTAGCAACTACAATGAGCAGTTCTTC; CDR3 protein: CSVGHGTSNYNEQFF
D gene: -; V gene: TRBV11-2; J gene: TRBJ2-7; clone size: -; CDR3 DNA: TGTGCCAGCAGCTTATGGACAAGTGCCTCCTACGAGCAGTACTTC; CDR3 protein: CASSLWTSASYEQYF
D gene: -; V gene: TRBV7-9; J gene: TRBJ1-6; clone size: -; CDR3 DNA: TGTGCCAGCAGCTTAGAGGGGCTCGGGAATTCACCCCTCCACTTT; CDR3 protein: CASSLEGLGNSPLHF
D gene: TRBD1; V gene: TRBV5-4; J gene: TRBJ1-1; clone size: -; CDR3 DNA: TGTGCCAGCAGCTCTCCCGGGACAGAGAACACTGAAGCTTTCTTT; CDR3 protein: CASSSPGTENTEAFF